Presented here are 2 T cell receptor beta chains from one specimen sequenced in a study of blood T cell repertoires in COVID-19. Some clones are missing from TCRdb's copy, which holds only in-frame ones; the method was immunoSEQ multiplex PCR. The sample has 200,000 to 250,000 clones; less than 90% are singletons. Sequences were obtained from peripheral blood. The source is a man in his sixties with acute or convalescent COVID-19.

The chain employs TRBV7-9 and TRBJ2-4; the D gene is possibly TRBD2 (6 bases). The germline V gene encodes CDR1 SEHNR and CDR2 FQNEAQ (reference sequence). The CDR3 has 12 amino acids. Between the trimmed V and J ends, which lost 0 bases and 13 bases, there was a span of 10 bases. The CDR3 spells CASSLATGLQYF. In nucleotides, the CDR3 is TGTGCCAGCAGCTTAGCCACGGGACTCCAGTACTTC.

J is TRBJ1-2 and V is TRBV15; D might be TRBD1 (5 bases). Germline assignment: CDR1 LNHNV and CDR2 YYDKDF (reference sequence). The CDR3 spans 15 residues. V was trimmed by 0 bases and J by 4 bases, leaving 12 bases between them. CDR3 bases: TGTGCCACCAGCAGAGATTTGGGGGGTAGCTATGGCTACACCTTC. This codes for CATSRDLGGSYGYTF.